The 5 T cell receptor beta chains below all came from one sample that was sequenced in a study of monozygotic twins with inflammatory bowel disease. For each CDR3 protein, TCRdb gives one entry from its re-call of the 5' RACE reads, without DNA. Recorded here are about 380,000 distinct CDR3 sequences; the top ten clones represent about 2.5%. Sequenced: blood. The receptors derive from a human donor with ulcerative colitis or Crohn's disease, or a healthy co-twin of an affected twin (not recorded which).

This sequence joins TRBV12-3 or TRBV12-4 and TRBJ2-5. This CDR3 contains 11 residues. CDR3 region: CASTQQETQYF.

The chain carries TRBV2 and TRBJ2-7; TCRdb returns TRBD1, unconfirmable since there is no DNA. Looked up from germline, CDR1 is SNHLY and CDR2 is FYNNEI. There are 14 residues in the CDR3. CDR3 loop: CASTGRGSTYEQYF.

The chain joins TRBV12-3 or TRBV12-4 to TRBJ2-5; TCRdb's assignment of TRBD1 cannot be checked, as there is no DNA. The CDR3 sequence is 14 residues long. The CDR3 sequence: CASSHSGGQETQYF.

The chain is built from TRBV12-3 or TRBV12-4 and TRBJ2-3; TCRdb designates TRBD1, a call that cannot be tested without DNA. This CDR3 has 18 residues. The CDR3 loop is CASSFPSGTGPSTDTQYF.

The CDR3 region is CASSSINTGELFF. This sequence joins TRBV7-2 and TRBJ2-2. Germline V gene data show CDR1 as SGHTA and CDR2 as FQGNSA. The CDR3 consists of 13 residues.